What follows are 3 T cell receptor beta chains derived from one specimen sequenced in a study of early T cells in non-severe SARS-CoV-2 infection. TCRdb re-called the 5' RACE reads through MiXCR, storing one row per CDR3 protein. The sample lists 50,000 to 65,000 distinct CDR3 sequences; around 13% were seen once. Sequenced: whole blood. These receptors originate from an adult who was a healthcare worker with PCR-confirmed SARS-CoV-2 infection or an uninfected control (not recorded which).

The chain links TRBV29-1 to TRBJ2-4, with D perhaps matching TRBD2 (5 bases). CDR1 and CDR2 (germline): SQVTM, ANQGSEA. The CDR3 has 16 residues. Trimming left V 4 bases short and J 2 bases short, with 18 bases between. The CDR3 nucleotides are TGCAGCGTTGGAGAGGACGGGATCGGTTCCAAAAACATTCAGTACTTC. Translated, it gives CSVGEDGIGSKNIQYF.

In this sample, this clonotype turned up many times. The V call is TRBV6-5, the J call TRBJ1-2; tentative D call: TRBD1 (5 bases). CDR1 MNHEY and CDR2 SVGAGI come from the germline V gene. The CDR3 loop spans 11 amino acids. Trimming pared 8 bases from V and 14 bases from J, leaving 18 bases between. The chain's CDR3 is CASGTSGPSTF. CDR3 sequence (DNA): TGTGCCAGCGGGACTTCAGGGCCCTCTACCTTC.

The gene calls are TRBV11-2 and TRBJ2-7, with 8 bases identical to TRBD1. Unmatched junction bases numbered 9, after V lost 5 bases and J lost 3 bases. This CDR3 is 15 amino acids long. CDR1 is SGHAT, CDR2 FQNNGV, per germline. The CDR3 bases are TGTGCCAGCAGCCCCGGGACAGGATTTGACTACGAGCAGTACTTC. Its protein product is CASSPGTGFDYEQYF. Full variable domain (rest looked up from reference TRBV11-2 and TRBJ2-7): EAGVAQSPRYKIIEKRQSVAFWCNPISGHATLYWYQQILGQGPKLLIQFQNNGVVDDSQLPKDRFSAERLKGVDSTLKIQPAKLEDSAVYLCASSPGTGFDYEQYFGPGTRLTVT.